This T cell receptor (beta chain) was recorded in a study of breast tumors, draining lymph nodes, adjacent tissues. General study points: Tumor and nontumor repertoires were significantly more similar in luminal-like than in basal-like breast cancer. Findings are consistent with lymph node origin and intratumoral expansion of most tumor T cells. Tumor repertoires ranked between lymph nodes and nontumor tissue in diversity, with V and J gene preferences. Tumor T cell lymph node origin was a supported hypothesis, not proven.

About this clonotype itself: Antigen: not known. This sequence may be a read error, since a much larger clone differs from it by one base.

Using its own MiXCR run on the multiplex PCR reads, TCRdb lists one record per CDR3 protein. The sample shows around 150,000 distinct CDR3 sequences, approximately 30% of them seen only once. Samples came from axillary lymph nodes draining the breast cancer. The germline CDR1 and CDR2 sequences are SGHRS and YFSETQ. This CDR3 has 14 residues. Input material: axillary lymph node tissue. The clonotype was recovered from a female donor with breast cancer. Some clones in this sample may be carry-over from other donors' samples. The chain links TRBV5-1 to TRBJ2-5; D perhaps matches TRBD1 (6 bases). In nucleotides, the CDR3 is TGCGCCAGCGGCCCCACAGGGAACCAAGACACCCAGTACTTC. Its protein product is CASGPTGNQDTQYF.